This TCR beta chain was retrieved from a study of pediatric ulcerative colitis. General study points: No controls had the two rectal clonotypes shared by ulcerative colitis patients.

In its sample, this clone was seen once. Antigen: not known. The CDR3 spans 14 residues. Germline CDR1 is MRHNA and CDR2 is SNTAGT. V was trimmed by 6 bases and J by 1 base, leaving 12 bases between them. Sequencing used immunoSEQ multiplex PCR; TCRdb keeps in-frame clones, though not all of them. This sample has 30,000 to 40,000 clones; roughly 78% occur once, and the top ten carry 4% to 5.5%. The sequence was collected from a boy between 10 and 17 years old with severe ulcerative colitis. Sample: blood. J is TRBJ1-1 and V is TRBV6-4; D unresolved. The CDR3 here is CASSSHRGNTEAFF. As DNA, the CDR3 is TGTGCCAGCAGCAGTCACCGGGGGAACACTGAAGCTTTCTTT.